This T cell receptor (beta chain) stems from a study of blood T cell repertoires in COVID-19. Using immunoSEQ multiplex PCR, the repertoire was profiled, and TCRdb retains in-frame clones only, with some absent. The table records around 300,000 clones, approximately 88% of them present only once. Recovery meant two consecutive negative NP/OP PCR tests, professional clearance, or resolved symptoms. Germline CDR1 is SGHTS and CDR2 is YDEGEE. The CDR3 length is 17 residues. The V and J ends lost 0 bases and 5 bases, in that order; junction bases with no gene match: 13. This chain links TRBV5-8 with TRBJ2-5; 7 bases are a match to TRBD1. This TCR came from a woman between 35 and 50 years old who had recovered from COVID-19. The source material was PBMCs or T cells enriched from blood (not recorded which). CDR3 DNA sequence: TGTGCCAGCAGCTTGGCACTTGGACAGGACCCTACCGAGACCCAGTACTTC. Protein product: CASSLALGQDPTETQYF.